Listed below are T cell receptor beta chains from one sample, sequenced in a study of blood T cells in healthy people across ages. TCRdb itself ran the 5' RACE reads through MiXCR, one entry per CDR3 protein. The sample yields 710,000 or so distinct CDR3 sequences, approximately 21% seen once. Material for sequencing was blood. The receptors stem from a man aged 65 to 85 in good health. Both conserved end residues are part of each CDR3. The D gene is left open where the match is weak. Size tells how often a clone was seen (once, few, many) or the class of an expanded clone, and some rows leave it out.

d_call j_call clone_size v_call cdr3_nt cdr3_aa
TRBD1 TRBJ2-7 - TRBV12-3/TRBV12-4 TGTGCCAGCAGCCGGGACAGGGATCTCTACGAGCAGTACTTC CASSRDRDLYEQYF
- TRBJ1-1 few TRBV27 TGTGCCAGCACCCTGACAATGGGGGATCACATGAACACTGAAGCTTTCTTT CASTLTMGDHMNTEAFF
- TRBJ2-7 - TRBV5-1 TGCGCCAGCAGCTCACCAAGAGGGGAATCCTACGAGCAGTACTTC CASSSPRGESYEQYF
- TRBJ2-3 many TRBV2 TGTGCCAGCAGTACAGGGAATTTT CASSTGNF
- TRBJ2-5 few TRBV6-5 TGTGCCAGCAGTGCGGTGAGTCGAGAGACCCAGTACTTC CASSAVSRETQYF
- TRBJ2-3 few TRBV6-5 TGTGCCAGCAGTTTCATAGGCGATACGCAGTATTTT CASSFIGDTQYF
- TRBJ1-2 - TRBV7-3 TGTGCCTCCCGGGTGGGGCCTAACTATGGCTACACCTTC CASRVGPNYGYTF
- TRBJ2-6 few TRBV11-2 TGTGCCAGCAGCTTCCAGGGACAAACCCGCTCTGGGGCCAACGTCCTGACTTTC CASSFQGQTRSGANVLTF
TRBD1 TRBJ2-5 few TRBV10-3 TGTGCCATCAGTCGACAAGGACAGGCGACCATGGAGACCCAGTACTTC CAISRQGQATMETQYF
TRBD1 TRBJ1-1 - TRBV5-1 TGCGCCAGCAGCTCAGCCGGGACAGGAAACACTGAAGCTTTCTTT CASSSAGTGNTEAFF
- TRBJ2-3 few TRBV12-5 TGTGCTAGTGGTTTATTAGATACGCAGTATTTT CASGLLDTQYF
TRBD2 TRBJ2-5 few TRBV12-3/TRBV12-4 TGTGCCAGCAGTTTCCCCGGGACTAGAGGATCAGAGACCCAGTACTTC CASSFPGTRGSETQYF
TRBD2 TRBJ2-2 many TRBV10-2 TGCGCCAGCAGACTAGCGGGGGATTTCGGCACCGGGGAGCTGTTTTTT CASRLAGDFGTGELFF
TRBD2 TRBJ2-3 few TRBV24-1 TGTGCCACCAGTGATCCAGGGACTAGCGGACCCACAGATACGCAGTATTTT CATSDPGTSGPTDTQYF
- TRBJ2-7 - TRBV20-1 TGCAGTGCTAGATTACCGACAGCATCCTACGAGCAGTACTTC CSARLPTASYEQYF
- TRBJ2-2 - TRBV2 TGTGCCAGCAGTGAATACAGGGTGAACGGGGAGCTGTTTTTT CASSEYRVNGELFF
- TRBJ2-2 many TRBV12-3/TRBV12-4 TGTGCCAGCAGTTTTTACGGAACCTTAACCGGGGAGCTGTTTTTT CASSFYGTLTGELFF
- TRBJ1-1 - TRBV24-1 TGTGCCACCCGTGGACCGTTGAACACTGAAGCTTTCTTT CATRGPLNTEAFF
TRBD1 TRBJ1-2 few TRBV2 TGTGCCAGCAGTGAAACAGGGGGAGGCTACACCTTC CASSETGGGYTF
TRBD1 TRBJ2-1 few TRBV3-1 TGTGCCAGCAGCCCTTCCGGGACAGGGTTCGATGAGCAGTTCTTC CASSPSGTGFDEQFF
- TRBJ2-1 few TRBV29-1 TGCAGCGTTGAAACTAGCCGCTCCTACAATGAGCGGTTCTTC CSVETSRSYNERFF
- TRBJ1-5 - TRBV12-3/TRBV12-4 TGTGCCAGCAGTTTAGCCAGGGACGCCGGTCGGCCCCAGCATTTT CASSLARDAGRPQHF
- TRBJ2-1 few TRBV29-1 TGCAGCGTGGGGACTCCGGATGAGCAGTTCTTC CSVGTPDEQFF
- TRBJ2-3 - TRBV10-1 TGCGCCAGCAGTGAGTTACTACGCACAGATACGCAGTATTTT CASSELLRTDTQYF
- TRBJ2-1 few TRBV18 TGTGCCAGCTCACCATCGGCGGGCTCCTACAATGAGCAGTTCTTC CASSPSAGSYNEQFF
- TRBJ2-5 - TRBV9 TGTGCCAGCAGCGTAGCTGGGGCTAAAGAGACCCAGTACTTC CASSVAGAKETQYF
- TRBJ2-1 - TRBV20-1 TGCAGTGCTTCCGGGGACAACTTCCCCTCCTACAATGAGCAGTTCTTC CSASGDNFPSYNEQFF
- TRBJ2-1 - TRBV7-3 TGTGCCAGCAGCTTAACTGTGGGCAATGAGCAGTTCTTC CASSLTVGNEQFF
TRBD1 TRBJ2-3 - TRBV7-2 TGTGCCAGCAGCCAAAGGGGGACAGGGCCCACAGATACGCAGTATTTT CASSQRGTGPTDTQYF
TRBD1 TRBJ1-1 - TRBV6-6 TGTGCCAGCAGATCTCCGGACAGGGGTAACACTGAAGCTTTCTTT CASRSPDRGNTEAFF
- TRBJ2-7 - TRBV28 TGTGCCAGCAGTTTCGACAGCAGGGTCCACGGGCAGTACTTC CASSFDSRVHGQYF
TRBD2 TRBJ2-2 - TRBV14 TGTGCCAGCAGCCAAGGACCTCTTTCAGTGGGAGGGCCGTGGACCGGGGAGCTGTTTTTT CASSQGPLSVGGPWTGELFF
TRBD2 TRBJ2-5 - TRBV5-1 TGCGCCAGCAGCTTGGTTAGCGGGGGTCTCAACCAAGAGACCCAGTACTTC CASSLVSGGLNQETQYF
- TRBJ2-2 - TRBV19 TGTGCCAGTAGTATTCTAGGGGGGAACACCGGGGAGCTGTTTTTT CASSILGGNTGELFF
TRBD2 TRBJ2-3 - TRBV20-1 TGCAGTGCTAGAGGAGGGGTAGCGGGACACACAGATACGCAGTATTTT CSARGGVAGHTDTQYF
- TRBJ1-1 - TRBV2 TGTGCCAGCAGTGATACCGGGGCAGGGAAAGCTTTCTTT CASSDTGAGKAFF
- TRBJ2-5 - TRBV29-1 TGCAGCGTTGAAAAGGCAGTACAAGAGACCCAGTACTTC CSVEKAVQETQYF
TRBD2 TRBJ2-3 few TRBV5-1 TGCGCCAGCCTAGCGGGGAGCACAGATACGCAGTATTTT CASLAGSTDTQYF
TRBD1 TRBJ2-5 - TRBV29-1 TGCAGCGTTGGGCAGGGGGACGAGACCCAGTACTTC CSVGQGDETQYF
- TRBJ2-1 few TRBV6-1 TGTGCCAGCAGGGTATTAAAGGGCCACAATGAGCAGTTCTTC CASRVLKGHNEQFF
TRBD1 TRBJ2-3 - TRBV5-5 TGTGCCAGCGAATACAGGGGGCAAGATACGCAGTATTTT CASEYRGQDTQYF
TRBD1 TRBJ2-1 few TRBV18 TGTGCCAGCTCACCACCTCTGGGACAGGCATACAATGAGCAGTTCTTC CASSPPLGQAYNEQFF
TRBD2 TRBJ2-3 few TRBV6-5 TGTGCCAGCAGTTACGGTGGACTAGCGGGGATCACAGATACGCAGTATTTT CASSYGGLAGITDTQYF
- TRBJ1-1 few TRBV11-2 TGTGCCAGCAGCTTCCAAGTCAGTAGTGGAGTTTTCTTT CASSFQVSSGVFF
- TRBJ1-5 few TRBV27 TGTGCCAGCAGGAGGGGGAAGAACAATCAGCCCCAGCATTTT CASRRGKNNQPQHF
- TRBJ2-1 many TRBV5-1 TGCGCCAGCAGCTTGGAAGGGAGAAGCAATGAGCAGTTCTTC CASSLEGRSNEQFF
- TRBJ2-4 few TRBV20-1 TGCAGTGCTCGCCCCCGGGGGGCGGTTGGGCAAAACATTCAGTACTTC CSARPRGAVGQNIQYF
- TRBJ1-4 many TRBV7-6 TGTGCCAGCAGCCTACGGACGGTGGGGTCGGGAAAACTGTTTTTT CASSLRTVGSGKLFF
TRBD1 TRBJ2-3 - TRBV14 TGTGCCAGCAGCCCACGGCAGGGGGCTTCTCCGGATACGCAGTATTTT CASSPRQGASPDTQYF
- TRBJ2-4 many TRBV6-6 TGTGCCAGCAGCCCAAAGACAGAGCTAGCCAAAAACATTCAGTACTTC CASSPKTELAKNIQYF
- TRBJ2-3 many TRBV5-1 TGCGCCAGCAGCTCAGGGGGGGGCGCGACAGATACGCAGTATTTT CASSSGGGATDTQYF
- TRBJ2-1 - TRBV12-3/TRBV12-4 TGTGCCAGCAGTCCTCAGGACAGCCCCTACAATGAGCAGTTCTTC CASSPQDSPYNEQFF
- TRBJ2-3 few TRBV29-1 TGCAGCCTCACACCACGGGACAAGTCCACAGATACGCAGTATTTT CSLTPRDKSTDTQYF
TRBD1 TRBJ1-5 - TRBV19 TGTGCCAGCAAAGACAGGGGGCTTCAGCCCCAGCATTTT CASKDRGLQPQHF